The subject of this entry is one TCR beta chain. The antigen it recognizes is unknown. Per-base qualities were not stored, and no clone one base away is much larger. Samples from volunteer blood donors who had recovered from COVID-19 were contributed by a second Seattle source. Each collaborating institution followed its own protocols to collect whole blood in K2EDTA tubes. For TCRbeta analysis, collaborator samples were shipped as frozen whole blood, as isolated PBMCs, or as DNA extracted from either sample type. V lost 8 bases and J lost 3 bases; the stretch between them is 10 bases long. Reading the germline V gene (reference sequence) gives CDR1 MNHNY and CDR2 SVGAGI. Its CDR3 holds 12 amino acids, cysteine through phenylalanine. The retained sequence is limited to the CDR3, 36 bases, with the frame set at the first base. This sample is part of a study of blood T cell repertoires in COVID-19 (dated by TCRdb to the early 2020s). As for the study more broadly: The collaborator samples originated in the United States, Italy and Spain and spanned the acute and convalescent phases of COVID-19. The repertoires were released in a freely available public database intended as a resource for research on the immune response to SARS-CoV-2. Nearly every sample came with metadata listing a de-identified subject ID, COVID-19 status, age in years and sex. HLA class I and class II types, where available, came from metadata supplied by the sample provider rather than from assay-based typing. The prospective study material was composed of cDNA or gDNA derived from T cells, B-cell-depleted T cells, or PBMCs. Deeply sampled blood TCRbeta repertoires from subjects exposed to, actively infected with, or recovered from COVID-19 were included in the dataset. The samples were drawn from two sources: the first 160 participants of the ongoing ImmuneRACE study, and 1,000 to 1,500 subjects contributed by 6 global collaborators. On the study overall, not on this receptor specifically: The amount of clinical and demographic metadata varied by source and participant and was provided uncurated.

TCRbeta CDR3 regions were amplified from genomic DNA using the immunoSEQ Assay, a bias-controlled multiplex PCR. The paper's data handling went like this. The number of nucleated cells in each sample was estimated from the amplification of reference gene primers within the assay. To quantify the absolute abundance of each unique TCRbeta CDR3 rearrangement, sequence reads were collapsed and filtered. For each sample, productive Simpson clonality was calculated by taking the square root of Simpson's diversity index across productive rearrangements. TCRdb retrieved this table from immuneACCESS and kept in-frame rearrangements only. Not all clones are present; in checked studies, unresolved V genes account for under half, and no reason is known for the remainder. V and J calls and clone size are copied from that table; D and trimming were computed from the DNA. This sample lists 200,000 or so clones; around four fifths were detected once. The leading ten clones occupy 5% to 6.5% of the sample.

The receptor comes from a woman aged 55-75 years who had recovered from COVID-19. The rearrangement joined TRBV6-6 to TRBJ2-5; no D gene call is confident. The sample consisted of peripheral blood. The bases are TGTGCCAGCTCCCCTGCTAAAGAGACCCAGTACTTC. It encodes CASSPAKETQYF.